This TCR beta chain stems from a study of response to subunit inactivated influenza vaccine. Study-wide findings and caveats: The authors suggested that few new T cells are recruited per seasonal influenza vaccination.

TCRdb used MiXCR to reprocess the RT-PCR reads, holding one entry per CDR3 protein. The data show fewer than 600,000 distinct CDR3 sequences, approximately 7.3% seen once. This clonotype came up a few times. No antigen is known for it. V was cut by 3 bases and J by 0 bases, with 12 bases left in between. The length of the CDR3 is 16 residues. The clonotype comes from a man between 45 and 75 years old who received an inactivated influenza vaccine. The V and J genes are TRBV12-3 or TRBV12-4 and TRBJ2-1; a weak D match, TRBD2 (6 bases). This specimen was PBMCs from blood, taken around 2 years after vaccination. The CDR3 spells CASSLRGRTSYNEQFF. The CDR3 DNA sequence: TGTGCCAGCAGTTTGCGAGGGAGGACCTCCTACAATGAGCAGTTCTTC.